The 8 T cell receptor beta chains presented below share a single source sample, sequenced in a study of prognosis after radiotherapy for stage I lung cancer. Two rounds of multiplex PCR amplified TCR beta CDR3 from genomic DNA. Primers specific to each TRBV and TRBJ gene drove first-round PCR. TCRdb analysed the multiplex PCR reads with MiXCR anew, one entry per CDR3 protein. The data hold 9,500 to 14,000 distinct CDR3 sequences, with around 40% observed a single time. Sequences were derived from PBMCs, sampled before or after stereotactic body radiation therapy (not recorded which). The receptors shown here come from a donor over 45 with non-small cell lung cancer.

The chain carries TRBV27 and TRBJ1-5; 7 bases align to TRBD1. This CDR3 spans 15 amino acids. The trim removed 6 bases at V and 6 bases at J, leaving 11 bases unmatched. CDR1 is MNHEY and CDR2 is SMNVEV in the germline V gene (reference sequence). CDR3 nucleotides: TGTGCCAGCAGGCCTTACAGGGGCGAGGCTCAGCCCCAGCATTTT. Its protein product is CASRPYRGEAQPQHF.

This clonotype was recorded many times. V and J are TRBV7-9 and TRBJ1-1; TRBD1 is a possible D gene (5 bases). Trimming cost V 1 base and J 7 bases, with 10 bases left between them. Germline-derived CDR1 and CDR2 are SEHNR and FQNEAQ (reference sequence). This CDR3 contains 13 residues. CDR3 in DNA: TGTGCCAGCAGCTTAGTCGAGGGGAATGAAGCTTTCTTT. Its translation is CASSLVEGNEAFF.

By share, this clonotype ranks as medium-sized (0.01 to 0.1%). This chain links TRBV7-2 with TRBJ2-3, with D maybe TRBD2 (6 bases). There are 14 residues in the CDR3. Germline lookup yields CDR1 SGHTA and CDR2 FQGNSA. V was shortened by 5 bases and J by 4 bases, with 13 bases between the two germline ends. The CDR3 bases are TGTGCCAGCAGCCTGGGACTCAATGCAGATACGCAGTATTTT. Translation gives CASSLGLNADTQYF.

The chain is built from TRBV25-1 and TRBJ1-1, with D hard to call. CDR1 and CDR2 from the germline V gene are MGHDK and SYGVNS. The CDR3 is 15 residues long. Trimming pared 1 base from V and 1 base from J, leaving 10 bases between. The CDR3: CASSELGGRNTEAFF. CDR3 bases: TGTGCCAGCAGTGAATTGGGAGGGAGGAACACTGAAGCTTTCTTT.

Ten or more counts support this clonotype. The chain combines TRBV3-1 with TRBJ1-2, with no clear D. Per the germline V gene, CDR1 is LGHDT and CDR2 is YNNKEL (reference sequence). Trimming shortened V by 0 bases and J by 6 bases, and 11 bases separated the two germline ends. The CDR3 is 14 residues long. The CDR3 DNA follows: TGTGCCAGCAGCCAAGATTTAGGTTTAGATGGCTACACCTTC. Its protein product is CASSQDLGLDGYTF.

This clonotype was counted ten times or more. The rearrangement uses TRBV7-9 and TRBJ2-1, with 13 bases matching TRBD2. The CDR3 spans 15 residues. The ends lost 5 bases at V and 5 bases at J; junction bases unmatched: 3. Germline V gene lookup returns CDR1 SEHNR and CDR2 FQNEAQ (reference sequence). The CDR3 sequence: CASSLGTSGDNEQFF. CDR3 coding DNA: TGTGCCAGCAGCCTCGGGACTAGCGGGGACAATGAGCAGTTCTTC.

This clonotype was recorded at least ten times. This chain links TRBV29-1 with TRBJ2-1; D may be TRBD1 (6 bases). The ends were cut back, 6 bases at V and 5 bases at J, with 11 bases in the middle. CDR1 and CDR2 from the germline V gene are SQVTM and ANQGSEA. The CDR3 extends over 12 amino acids. CDR3 region: CSVGDTNNEQFF. CDR3 nucleotides: TGCAGCGTGGGGGACACCAACAATGAGCAGTTCTTC.

This clonotype has at least ten counts. The CDR3: CASTSRDSLNEKLFF. CDR3 in DNA: TGTGCCAGCACATCAAGGGACAGCCTTAATGAAAAACTGTTTTTT. The gene calls are TRBV18 and TRBJ1-4; TRBD1 matches 7 bases. With 8 bases clipped from V and 4 bases from J, the junction kept 10 bases outside the gene matches. Germline CDR1 is KGHSH and CDR2 is LQKENI. CDR3 size: 15 residues.